Listed below are T cell receptor beta chains from one sample, sequenced in a study of blood T cell repertoires in COVID-19. Sequencing was performed with immunoSEQ multiplex PCR; in TCRdb, only in-frame clones are kept and a portion is missing. The sample lists approximately 250,000 clones; around 90% were seen once. The sequenced material came from PBMCs or T cells enriched from blood (not recorded which). All receptors derive from a woman in her 30s who had recovered from COVID-19. CDR3s include the opening cysteine and the closing phenylalanine or tryptophan. D genes are given only for firm matches. Clone size is stated in some rows and not others, as once, few, many or a class when expanded.

d_gene	v_gene	abundance	j_gene	CDR3aa	CDR3nt
TRBD1	TRBV15	NA	TRBJ2-5	CATSRDPPDRVFGETQYF	TGTGCCACCAGCAGAGATCCACCGGACAGGGTCTTCGGAGAGACCCAGTACTTC
NA	TRBV6-5	NA	TRBJ1-6	CASMGGMGNSPLHF	TGTGCCAGCATGGGAGGGATGGGGAATTCACCCCTCCACTTT
NA	TRBV30	NA	TRBJ1-6	CAWSVMTATYSPLHF	TGTGCCTGGAGTGTAATGACAGCAACATATTCACCCCTCCACTTT
NA	TRBV11-2	NA	TRBJ2-2	CASSLGQFSGELFF	TGTGCCAGCAGCTTAGGGCAATTCAGCGGGGAGCTGTTTTTT
NA	TRBV6-6	NA	TRBJ1-4	CASSQRQPEKLFF	TGTGCCAGCAGTCAACGACAGCCGGAAAAACTGTTTTTT
TRBD2	TRBV7-9	NA	TRBJ2-7	CASSLASGGGNYEQYF	TGTGCCAGCAGCTTAGCCAGCGGGGGGGGAAATTACGAGCAGTACTTC
NA	TRBV6-2/TRBV6-3	NA	TRBJ1-5	CASSTGWGQPQHF	TGTGCCAGCAGTACGGGGTGGGGTCAGCCCCAGCATTTT
NA	TRBV15	NA	TRBJ2-3	CATSRAGENTDTQYF	TGTGCCACCAGCAGAGCAGGGGAAAACACAGATACGCAGTATTTT
TRBD1	TRBV5-4	NA	TRBJ2-7	CASSFVGQGIEQYF	TGTGCCAGCAGCTTCGTAGGACAGGGAATCGAGCAGTACTTC
NA	TRBV6-6	NA	TRBJ1-4	CASRPGGGRTNEKLFF	TGTGCCAGCAGGCCTGGGGGGGGAAGAACTAATGAAAAACTGTTTTTT
NA	TRBV10-3	NA	TRBJ1-6	CAIRRQVGSPLHF	TGTGCCATCAGAAGACAGGTGGGCTCACCCCTCCACTTT
TRBD1	TRBV18	NA	TRBJ1-5	CASSPTGGKGNQPQHF	TGTGCCAGCTCACCTACAGGGGGCAAGGGCAATCAGCCCCAGCATTTT
TRBD1	TRBV5-5	NA	TRBJ2-7	CASSLAGTVTYEQYF	TGTGCCAGCAGCTTGGCCGGGACAGTGACCTACGAGCAGTACTTC
NA	TRBV2	NA	TRBJ2-1	CASSEDSWNEQFF	TGTGCCAGCAGTGAGGACAGTTGGAATGAGCAGTTCTTC
NA	TRBV7-2	once	TRBJ1-1	CASSLVAPNTEAFF	TGTGCCAGCAGCTTAGTGGCCCCGAACACTGAAGCTTTCTTT
TRBD2	TRBV29-1	NA	TRBJ2-7	CSVGLGTSGRVKQYF	TGCAGCGTTGGGCTTGGGACTAGCGGGAGGGTGAAGCAGTACTTC
NA	TRBV5-1	NA	TRBJ2-1	CASSFRVRATNNEQFF	TGCGCCAGCAGCTTCCGGGTGCGGGCAACCAACAATGAGCAGTTCTTC
TRBD2	TRBV7-3	NA	TRBJ2-1	CASSLGGSNEQFF	TGTGCCAGCAGCTTAGGCGGGAGCAATGAGCAGTTCTTC
NA	TRBV27	NA	TRBJ1-5	CASGHSNQPQHF	TGTGCCAGCGGGCATAGCAATCAGCCCCAGCATTTT